The sample holds one count of the clone carrying this T cell receptor (beta chain). Other DNA sequences in the same sample also yield this CDR3. The V gene's germline CDR1 is LGHNT and CDR2 FRNRAP. This CDR3 has 17 amino acids. V was pared by 1 base and J by 3 bases, with 11 bases of the junction left unmatched. This specimen belongs to a study of T cells in localized non-small cell lung cancer. Assay: immunoSEQ multiplex PCR; the TCRdb copy retains only in-frame clones and omits some. This table has just over 20,000 clones, roughly 84% appearing once. This TCR derives from a woman between 35 and 70 years old with stage II squamous cell lung carcinoma. Source: PBMCs, taken before any cancer treatment. The chain uses TRBV12-5 and TRBJ2-7; the match to TRBD1 covers 8 bases. The CDR3 coding sequence is TGTGCTAGTGGTTTGGCGATGGACAGGGAATTCTACTACGAGCAGTACTTC. The encoded protein is CASGLAMDREFYYEQYF.